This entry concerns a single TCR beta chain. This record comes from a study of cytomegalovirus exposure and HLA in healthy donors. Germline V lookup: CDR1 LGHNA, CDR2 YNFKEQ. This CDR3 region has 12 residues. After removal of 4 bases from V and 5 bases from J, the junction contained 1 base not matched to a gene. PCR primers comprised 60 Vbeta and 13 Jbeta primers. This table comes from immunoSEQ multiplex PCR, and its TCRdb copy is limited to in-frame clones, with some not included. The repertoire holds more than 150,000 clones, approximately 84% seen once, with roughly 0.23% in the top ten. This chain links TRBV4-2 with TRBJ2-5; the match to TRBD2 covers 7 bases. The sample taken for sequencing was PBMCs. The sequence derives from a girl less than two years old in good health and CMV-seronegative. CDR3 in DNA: TGTGCCAGCAGCCCGGGAGGTGAGACCCAGTACTTC. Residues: CASSPGGETQYF.